What follows is one T cell receptor beta chain and its context. Its antigen is not identified. The protocol was immunoSEQ multiplex PCR, while the TCRdb copy is restricted to in-frame clones and leaves out a portion. Altogether about 40,000 clones are present, around 90% being singletons, with the ten largest covering less than 0.25%. These data come from a study of siplizumab effects on memory and regulatory T cells. Overall study results and limits: Naive T cells appeared more varied than memory cells and looked like key alloresponse contributors.

This CDR3 is 13 amino acids long. V was clipped by 5 bases and J by 5 bases; unmatched bases: 2. From germline, CDR1 is SSHAT and CDR2 FNYEAQ (reference sequence). The genes are TRBV7-7 and TRBJ2-5, with TRBD2 matching over 10 bases. This TCR was sampled from a human donor in good health. Sequenced sample: naive CD4+ T cells sorted from blood. CDR3 amino acids: CASSPTSGETQYF. The CDR3 DNA reads as TGTGCCAGCAGCCCGACTAGCGGGGAGACCCAGTACTTC. Using reference TRBV7-7 and TRBJ2-5 for the parts outside the CDR3, the full variable domain is GAGVSQSPRYKVTKRGQDVTLRCDPISSHATLYWYQQALGQGPEFLTYFNYEAQPDKSGLPSDRFSAERPEGSISTLTIQRTEQRDSAMYRCASSPTSGETQYFGPGTRLLVL.